This TCR beta chain was obtained from a study of blood T cells in healthy people across ages. Points from the study as a whole: As age increased, TCR beta diversity per million T cells fell in a roughly linear fashion. In these data, TCR beta diversity tracked strongly with naive T cell percentage.

Healthy Russian Caucasian donors spanned ages about 6 to 90 years. The J segment lost 4 bases and the V segment lost 2 bases, leaving 3 bases of the junction unmatched. From germline, CDR1 is LNHNV and CDR2 YYDKDF (reference sequence). The CDR3 is 16 residues long. PCR was performed a second time for 7 to 11 cycles using a sample-barcoded 5' primer and a J-beta primer mix. TCRdb used MiXCR to reprocess the 5' RACE reads, holding one entry per CDR3 protein. This table holds about 780,000 distinct CDR3 sequences, around half found once. This clonotype occurred many times. Its antigen is not identified. This TCR came from an elderly man in good health. Sequencing used blood. The chain uses TRBV15 and TRBJ2-3, with TRBD2 matching over 13 bases. The CDR3 DNA sequence: TGTGCCACCAGCAGACCACTAGCGGGAGGGCCAGATACGCAGTATTTT. Protein product: CATSRPLAGGPDTQYF.